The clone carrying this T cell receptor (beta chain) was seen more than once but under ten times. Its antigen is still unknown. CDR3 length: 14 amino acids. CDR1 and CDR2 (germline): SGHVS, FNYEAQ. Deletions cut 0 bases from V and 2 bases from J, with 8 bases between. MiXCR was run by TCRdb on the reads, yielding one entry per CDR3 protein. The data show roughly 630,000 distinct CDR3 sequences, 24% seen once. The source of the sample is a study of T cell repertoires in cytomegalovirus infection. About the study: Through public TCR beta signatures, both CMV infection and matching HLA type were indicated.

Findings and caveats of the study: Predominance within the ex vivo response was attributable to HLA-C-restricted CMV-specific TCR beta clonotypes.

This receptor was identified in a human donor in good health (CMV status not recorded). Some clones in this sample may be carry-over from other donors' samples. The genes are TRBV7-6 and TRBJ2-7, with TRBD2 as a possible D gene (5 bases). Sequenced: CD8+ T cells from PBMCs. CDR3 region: CASSLAGSTYEQYF. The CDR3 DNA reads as TGTGCCAGCAGCTTAGCTGGGAGTACCTACGAGCAGTACTTC.